The entry that follows covers one TCR beta chain sequence. Its antigen target is currently unknown. Qualities for individual bases were not recorded, and no much larger clone is one base off. The data are from a study of lymphopenia after photon versus proton radiotherapy (dated by TCRdb to the late 2010s). Study-level background: The study compared the immunological effects of photon versus proton radiation therapy in patients with gastrointestinal tumors who developed high-grade lymphopenia. The study was designed to characterize how the impact on the immune system differs between the two radiation modalities. A cohort of approximately 20 patients with gastrointestinal tumors who received either photon or proton therapy and subsequently developed lymphopenia was included.

Library generation was performed with the immunoSEQ multiplex PCR assay. Deep sequencing of rearranged TCR beta loci, alongside multiparametric flow cytometry, was used to profile T cell repertoires. Sourced from immuneACCESS, this table was stored by TCRdb with only in-frame sequences that have V and J called. A share of the clones is absent; for the studies checked, an unresolved V gene accounts for under half, and the remainder has no known explanation. The sample contains approximately 7,200 clones, about 88% of them found a single time. Of the sample, about 3.4% is held by the ten largest clones. Between the V and J ends, shortened by 1 base and 2 bases respectively, the junction contains 9 bases. The CDR3 goes from the cysteine to the phenylalanine over 15 residues. Solely the CDR3 DNA is kept, with 45 bases framed from the first base. The germline V gene (reference sequence) specifies LNHDA as CDR1 and SQIVND as CDR2.

Broader findings and caveats from the paper: The survival association was assessed only in patients who died, and the authors presented better survival with proton therapy as a possibility rather than a demonstrated result. After the lymphocyte count nadir, repertoires from photon-treated patients showed oligoclonal expansion, particularly of CD8+ Temra cells, and this expansion drove the decline in diversity. Among patients across the cohort who died, overall survival time showed an inverse correlation with a larger post-nadir drop in TCR diversity. During treatment, patients who received proton therapy stayed relatively stable, whereas patients who received photon therapy lost naive T cells and TCR diversity and gained effector/memory populations.

The chain joins TRBV19 to TRBJ1-5; the D gene is possibly TRBD1, with 6 bases matching. The origin of this receptor is a woman between 65 and 79 years old with pancreatic cancer. Material: peripheral blood, obtained from a patient treated with photon-based radiotherapy. The CDR3 protein: CASSIVRTGNQPQHF. At the DNA level, the sequence is TGTGCCAGTAGTATAGTGCGGACAGGCAATCAGCCCCAGCATTTT.